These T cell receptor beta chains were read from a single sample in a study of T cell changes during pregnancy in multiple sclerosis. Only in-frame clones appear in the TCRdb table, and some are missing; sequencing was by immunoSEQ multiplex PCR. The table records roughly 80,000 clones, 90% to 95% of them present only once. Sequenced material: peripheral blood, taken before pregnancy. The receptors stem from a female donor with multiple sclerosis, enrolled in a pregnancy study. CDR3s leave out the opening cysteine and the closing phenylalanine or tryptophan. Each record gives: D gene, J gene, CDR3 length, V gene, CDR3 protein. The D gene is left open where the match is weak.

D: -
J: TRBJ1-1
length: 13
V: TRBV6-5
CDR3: ASRSRTVVNTEAF

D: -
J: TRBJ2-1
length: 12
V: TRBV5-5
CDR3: ASSRYGSYNEQF

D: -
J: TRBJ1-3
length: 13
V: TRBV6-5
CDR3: ASSYSRQGTYTIY

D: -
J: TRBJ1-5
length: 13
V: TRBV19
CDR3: ASRGRGNSNQPQH

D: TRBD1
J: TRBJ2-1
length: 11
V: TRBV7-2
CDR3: ASSKDRGNEQF

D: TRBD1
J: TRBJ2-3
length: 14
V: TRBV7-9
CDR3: ASSPRQGRSTDTQY

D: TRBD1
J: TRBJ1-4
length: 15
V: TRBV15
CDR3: ATSRELTGTGGLKLF

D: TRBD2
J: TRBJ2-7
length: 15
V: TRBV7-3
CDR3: ASSLQPGLGELREQY

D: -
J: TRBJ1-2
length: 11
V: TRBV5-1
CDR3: ASSLEVWSGYT

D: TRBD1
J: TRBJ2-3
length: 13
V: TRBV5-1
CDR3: ASSPGQGGTDTQY

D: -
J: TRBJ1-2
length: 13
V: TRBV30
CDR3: AWTETSGGVYGYT

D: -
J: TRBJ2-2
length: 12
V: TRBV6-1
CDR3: ASIGTLNTGELF

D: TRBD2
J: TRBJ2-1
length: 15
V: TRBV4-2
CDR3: ASSPTIAGGSYNEQF

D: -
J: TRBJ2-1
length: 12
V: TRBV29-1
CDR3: SVVAAGSYNEQF

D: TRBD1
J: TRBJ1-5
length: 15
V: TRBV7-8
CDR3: ASSVPGTVGGNQPQH

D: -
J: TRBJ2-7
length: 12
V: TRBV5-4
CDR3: ASSARVAASEQY

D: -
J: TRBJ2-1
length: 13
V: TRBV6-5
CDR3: ASSLAAGTYNEQF

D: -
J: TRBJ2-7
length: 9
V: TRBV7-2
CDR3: ASSLFYEQY

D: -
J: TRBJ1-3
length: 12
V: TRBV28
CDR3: ASSFAGAGNTIY

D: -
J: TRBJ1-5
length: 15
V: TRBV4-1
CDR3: ASSQEYGVAPRRPQH

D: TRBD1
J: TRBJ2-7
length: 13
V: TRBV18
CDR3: ASSPQGTGYYEQY

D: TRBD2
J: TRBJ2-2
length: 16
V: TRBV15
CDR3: ATSRGLAGGIDTGELF

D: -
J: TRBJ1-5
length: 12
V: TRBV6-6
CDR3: ASSYWVREQPQH

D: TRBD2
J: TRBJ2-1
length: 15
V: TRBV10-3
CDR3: AIRGTSGPTSYNEQF

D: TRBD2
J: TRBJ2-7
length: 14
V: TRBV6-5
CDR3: ASSSGLADSSYEQY

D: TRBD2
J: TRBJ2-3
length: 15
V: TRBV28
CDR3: ASSLAQRGFSADTQY

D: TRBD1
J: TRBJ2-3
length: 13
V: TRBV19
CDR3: ASSPGQGDTDTQY

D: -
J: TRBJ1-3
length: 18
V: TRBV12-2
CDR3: ASRPQHTVTWFPSGNTIY

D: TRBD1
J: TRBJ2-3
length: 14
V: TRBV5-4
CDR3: ASSSPGQGVTDTQY

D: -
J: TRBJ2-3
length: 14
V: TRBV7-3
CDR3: ASSLGLVRSTDTQY

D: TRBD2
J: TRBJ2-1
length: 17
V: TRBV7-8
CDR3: ASSLILAGGRVTYNEQF

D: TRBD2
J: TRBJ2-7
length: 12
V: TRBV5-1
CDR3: ASSSEREYYEQY

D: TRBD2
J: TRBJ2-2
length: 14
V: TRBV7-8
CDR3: ASSLSRTSAGGELF

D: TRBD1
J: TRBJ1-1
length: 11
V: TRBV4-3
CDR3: ASSQLAGQGIF

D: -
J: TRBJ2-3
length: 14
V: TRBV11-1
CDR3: ASLPRTSLSTDTQY

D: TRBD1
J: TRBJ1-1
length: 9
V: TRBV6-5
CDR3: ASRGDSEAF

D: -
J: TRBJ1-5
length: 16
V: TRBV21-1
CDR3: ASSPGDRGLSSNQPQH

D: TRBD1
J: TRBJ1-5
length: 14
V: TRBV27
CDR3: ASSLFAGGPNQPQH

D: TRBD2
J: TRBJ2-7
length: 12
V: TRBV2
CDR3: AGGGSGGPYEQY

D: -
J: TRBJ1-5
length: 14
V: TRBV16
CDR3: ASSQSNAGVEEPQH

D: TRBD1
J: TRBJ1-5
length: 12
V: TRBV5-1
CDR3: ASNTGTGNQPQH

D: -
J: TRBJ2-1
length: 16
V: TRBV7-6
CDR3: ASSLKGLTSRGYNEQF

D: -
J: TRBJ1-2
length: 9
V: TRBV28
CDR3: ASKENYGYT

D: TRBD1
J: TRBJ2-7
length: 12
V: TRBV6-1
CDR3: ASSETWDRYEQY

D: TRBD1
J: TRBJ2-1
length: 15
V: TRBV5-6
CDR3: ASSFTEGTGSPNEQF

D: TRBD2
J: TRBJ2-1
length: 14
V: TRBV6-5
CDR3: ASSYLSSGRSNEQF

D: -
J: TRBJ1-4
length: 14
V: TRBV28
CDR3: ASSLRGGGQVEKLF

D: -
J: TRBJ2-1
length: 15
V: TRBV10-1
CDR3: ASSGSSYRESYNEQF